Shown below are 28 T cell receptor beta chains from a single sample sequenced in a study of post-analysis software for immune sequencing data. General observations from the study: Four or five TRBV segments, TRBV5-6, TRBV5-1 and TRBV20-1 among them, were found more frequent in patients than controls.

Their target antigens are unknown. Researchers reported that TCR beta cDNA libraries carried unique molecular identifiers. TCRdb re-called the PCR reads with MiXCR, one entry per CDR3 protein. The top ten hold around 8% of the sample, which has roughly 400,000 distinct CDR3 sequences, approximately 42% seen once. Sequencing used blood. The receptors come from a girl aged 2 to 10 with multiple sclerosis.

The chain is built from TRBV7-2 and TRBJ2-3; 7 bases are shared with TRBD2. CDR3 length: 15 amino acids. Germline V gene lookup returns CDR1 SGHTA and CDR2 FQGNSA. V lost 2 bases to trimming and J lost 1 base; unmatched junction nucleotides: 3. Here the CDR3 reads CASSLNLAGTDTQYF. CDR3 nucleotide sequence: TGTGCCAGCAGCTTAAACCTAGCGGGCACAGATACGCAGTATTTT.

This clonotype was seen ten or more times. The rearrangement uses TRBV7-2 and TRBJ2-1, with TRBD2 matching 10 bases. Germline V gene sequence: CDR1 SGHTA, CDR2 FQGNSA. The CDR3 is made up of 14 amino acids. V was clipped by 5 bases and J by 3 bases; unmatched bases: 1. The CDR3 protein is CASSRTSGYNEQFF. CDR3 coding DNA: TGTGCCAGCAGCCGGACTAGCGGCTACAATGAGCAGTTCTTC. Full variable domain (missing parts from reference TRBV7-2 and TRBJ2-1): GAGVSQSPSNKVTEKGKDVELRCDPISGHTALYWYRQSLGQGLEFLIYFQGNSAPDKSGLPSDRFSAERTGGSVSTLTIQRTQQEDSAVYLCASSRTSGYNEQFFGPGTRLTVL.

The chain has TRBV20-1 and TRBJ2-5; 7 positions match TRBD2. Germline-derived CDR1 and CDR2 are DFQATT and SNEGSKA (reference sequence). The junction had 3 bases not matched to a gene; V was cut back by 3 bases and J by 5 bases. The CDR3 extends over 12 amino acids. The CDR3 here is CSASEGGETQYF. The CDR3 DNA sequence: TGCAGTGCTAGTGAGGGAGGGGAGACCCAGTACTTC.

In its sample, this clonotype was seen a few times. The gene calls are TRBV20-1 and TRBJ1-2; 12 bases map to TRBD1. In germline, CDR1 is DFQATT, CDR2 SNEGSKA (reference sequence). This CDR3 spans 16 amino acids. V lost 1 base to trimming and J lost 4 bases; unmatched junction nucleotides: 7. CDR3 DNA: TGCAGTGCTAGAGTTGGGACAGGGGGCGGGAGCTATGGCTACACCTTC. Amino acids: CSARVGTGGGSYGYTF.

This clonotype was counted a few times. CDR3 DNA: TGCAGTGCCGAGGGACTTTCCTTGGAAGAGACCCAGTACTTC. Translation gives CSAEGLSLEETQYF. The J gene is TRBJ2-5, the V gene TRBV20-1; TRBD2 might be the D (6 bases). The germline V gene has CDR1 DFQATT and CDR2 SNEGSKA (reference sequence). This CDR3 has 14 residues. The V and J ends lost 6 bases and 3 bases respectively, with 17 bases between them.

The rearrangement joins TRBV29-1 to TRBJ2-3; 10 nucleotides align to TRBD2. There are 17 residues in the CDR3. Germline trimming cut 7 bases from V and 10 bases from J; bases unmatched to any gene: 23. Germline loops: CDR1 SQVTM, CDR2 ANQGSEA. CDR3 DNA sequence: TGCAGCGCACGGCACTTATTGGCTAGCGGGGGAACGGGTGCGCAGTATTTT. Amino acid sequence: CSARHLLASGGTGAQYF.

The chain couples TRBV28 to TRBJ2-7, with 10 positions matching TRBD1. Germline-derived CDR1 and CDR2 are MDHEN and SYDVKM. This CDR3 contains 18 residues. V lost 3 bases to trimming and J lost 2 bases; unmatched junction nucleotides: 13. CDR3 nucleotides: TGTGCCAGCAGTTTTCCCACCGGTGGACAGGGGGTGACCTACGAGCAGTACTTC. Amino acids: CASSFPTGGQGVTYEQYF.

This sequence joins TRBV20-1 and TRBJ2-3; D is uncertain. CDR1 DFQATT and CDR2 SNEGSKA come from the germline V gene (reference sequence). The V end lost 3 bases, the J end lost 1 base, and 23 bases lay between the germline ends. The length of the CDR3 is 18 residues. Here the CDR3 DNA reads TGCAGTGCTAGCCGGTCCCTCGGGCTCTATGGGGGCACAGATACGCAGTATTTT. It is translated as CSASRSLGLYGGTDTQYF.

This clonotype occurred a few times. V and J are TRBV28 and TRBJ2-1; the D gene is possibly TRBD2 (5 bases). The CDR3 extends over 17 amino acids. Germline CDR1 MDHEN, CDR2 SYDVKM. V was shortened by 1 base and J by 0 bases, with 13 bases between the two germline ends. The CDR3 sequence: CASSLYRGASSYNEQFF. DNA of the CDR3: TGTGCCAGCAGTTTATATCGGGGTGCGAGCTCCTACAATGAGCAGTTCTTC.

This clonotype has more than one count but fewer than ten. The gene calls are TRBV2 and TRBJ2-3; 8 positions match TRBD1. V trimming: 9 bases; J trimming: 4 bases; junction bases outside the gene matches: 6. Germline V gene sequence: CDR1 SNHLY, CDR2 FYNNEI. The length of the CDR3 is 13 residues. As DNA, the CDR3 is TGTGCCAGTAAAGGACAGGGATCAGATACGCAGTATTTT. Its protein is CASKGQGSDTQYF.

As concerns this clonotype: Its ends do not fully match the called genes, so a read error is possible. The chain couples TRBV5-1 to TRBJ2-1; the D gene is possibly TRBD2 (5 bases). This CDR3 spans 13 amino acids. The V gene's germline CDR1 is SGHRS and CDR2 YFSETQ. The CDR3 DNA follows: TGCGCCAACAGCTTGTCTACGGGGTCTGAGCAGTTCTTC. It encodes CANSLSTGSEQFF.

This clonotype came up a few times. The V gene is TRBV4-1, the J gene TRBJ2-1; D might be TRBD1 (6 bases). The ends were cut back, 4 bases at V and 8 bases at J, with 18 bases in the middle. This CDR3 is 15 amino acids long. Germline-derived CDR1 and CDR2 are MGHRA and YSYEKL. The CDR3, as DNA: TGCGCCAGCAGCCGGTCCCAGGGTGGGGGCGATGAGCAGTTCTTC. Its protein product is CASSRSQGGGDEQFF.

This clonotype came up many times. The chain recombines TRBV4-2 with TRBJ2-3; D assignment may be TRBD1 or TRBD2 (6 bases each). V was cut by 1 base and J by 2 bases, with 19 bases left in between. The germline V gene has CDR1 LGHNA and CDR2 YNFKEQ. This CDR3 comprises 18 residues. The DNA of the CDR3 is TGTGCCAGCAGCCAAGTACCCCCTAGGGGGGCATTCACAGATACGCAGTATTTT. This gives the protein CASSQVPPRGAFTDTQYF.

Here the CDR3 reads CASRGDISYEQYF. The CDR3 nucleotides are TGCGCCAGCAGGGGGGACATCTCCTACGAGCAGTACTTC. The chain recombines TRBV5-1 with TRBJ2-7; a weak D match, TRBD1 (6 bases). Deletions cut 5 bases from V and 0 bases from J, with 9 bases between. CDR3 length: 13 amino acids. Germline-derived CDR1 and CDR2 are SGHRS and YFSETQ. The variable domain in full, with the rest retrieved from reference TRBV5-1 and TRBJ2-7, is KAGVTQTPRYLIKTRGQQVTLSCSPISGHRSVSWYQQTPGQGLQFLFEYFSETQRNKGNFPGRFSGRQFSNSRSEMNVSTLELGDSALYLCASRGDISYEQYFGPGTRLTVT.

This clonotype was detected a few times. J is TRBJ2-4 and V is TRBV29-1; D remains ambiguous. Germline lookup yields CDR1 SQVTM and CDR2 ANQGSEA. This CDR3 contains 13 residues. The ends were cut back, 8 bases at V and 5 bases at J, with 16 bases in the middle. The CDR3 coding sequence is TGCAGCACAGTCCTTCTTACCGAAAACATTCAGTACTTC. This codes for CSTVLLTENIQYF.

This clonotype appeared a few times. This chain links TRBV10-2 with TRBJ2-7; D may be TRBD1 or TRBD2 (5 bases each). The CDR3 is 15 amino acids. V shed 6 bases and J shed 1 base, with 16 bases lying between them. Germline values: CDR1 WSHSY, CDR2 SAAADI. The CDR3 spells CASREPGPRSYEQYF. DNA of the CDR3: TGCGCCAGCAGGGAACCGGGACCGAGGTCCTACGAGCAGTACTTC.

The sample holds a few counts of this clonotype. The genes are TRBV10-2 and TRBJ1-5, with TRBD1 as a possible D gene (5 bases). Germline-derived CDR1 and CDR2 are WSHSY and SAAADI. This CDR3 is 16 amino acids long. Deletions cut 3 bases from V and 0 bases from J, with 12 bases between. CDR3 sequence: CASSEVGEYSNQPQHF. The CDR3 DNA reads TGCGCCAGCAGTGAAGTGGGGGAATATAGCAATCAGCCCCAGCATTTT.

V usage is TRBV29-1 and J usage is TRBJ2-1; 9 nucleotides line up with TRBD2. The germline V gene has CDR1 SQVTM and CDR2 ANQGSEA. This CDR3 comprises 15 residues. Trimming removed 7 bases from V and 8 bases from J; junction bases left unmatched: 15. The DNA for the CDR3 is TGCAGCGCCCGAGGTCAGCGGGAGGCCAACCATGAGCAGTTCTTC. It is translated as CSARGQREANHEQFF.

The CDR3 loop reads CSATDRGFNQPQHF. The DNA of the CDR3 is TGCAGTGCTACAGACAGGGGTTTCAATCAGCCCCAGCATTTT. The chain combines TRBV20-1 with TRBJ1-5; TRBD1 aligns across 8 bases. The CDR3 is 14 residues long. With 4 bases clipped from V and 3 bases from J, the junction kept 5 bases outside the gene matches. Germline V gene sequence: CDR1 DFQATT, CDR2 SNEGSKA (reference sequence).

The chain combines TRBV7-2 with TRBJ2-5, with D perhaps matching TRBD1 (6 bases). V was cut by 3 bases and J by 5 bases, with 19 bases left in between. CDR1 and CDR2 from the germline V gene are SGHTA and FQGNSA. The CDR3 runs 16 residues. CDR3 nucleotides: TGTGCCAGCAGCTTTTCAGGGGAGCTAGGTCGGGAGACCCAGTACTTC. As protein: CASSFSGELGRETQYF. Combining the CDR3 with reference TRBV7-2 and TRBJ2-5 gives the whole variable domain GAGVSQSPSNKVTEKGKDVELRCDPISGHTALYWYRQSLGQGLEFLIYFQGNSAPDKSGLPSDRFSAERTGGSVSTLTIQRTQQEDSAVYLCASSFSGELGRETQYFGPGTRLLVL.

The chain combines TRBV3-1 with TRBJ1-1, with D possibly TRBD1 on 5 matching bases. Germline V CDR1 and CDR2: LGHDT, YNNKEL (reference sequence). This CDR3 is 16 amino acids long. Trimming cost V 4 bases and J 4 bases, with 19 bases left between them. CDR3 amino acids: CASSPLAQVFPTEAFF. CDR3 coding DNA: TGTGCCAGCAGCCCTCTCGCACAGGTATTCCCCACTGAAGCTTTCTTT.

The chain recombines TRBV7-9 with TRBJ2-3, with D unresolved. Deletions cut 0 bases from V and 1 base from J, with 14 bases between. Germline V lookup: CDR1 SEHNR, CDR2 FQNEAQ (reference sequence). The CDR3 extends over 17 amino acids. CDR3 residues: CASSLAGLGSRTDTQYF. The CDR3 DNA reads TGTGCCAGCAGCTTAGCAGGTCTTGGCTCGCGCACAGATACGCAGTATTTT.

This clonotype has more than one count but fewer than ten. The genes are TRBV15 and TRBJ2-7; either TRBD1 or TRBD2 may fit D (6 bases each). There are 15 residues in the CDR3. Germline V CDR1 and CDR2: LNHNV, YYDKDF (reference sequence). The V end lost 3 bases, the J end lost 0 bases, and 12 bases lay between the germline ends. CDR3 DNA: TGTGCCACCAGCAGCCGGGGGCTCAGCTCCTACGAGCAGTACTTC. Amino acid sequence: CATSSRGLSSYEQYF.

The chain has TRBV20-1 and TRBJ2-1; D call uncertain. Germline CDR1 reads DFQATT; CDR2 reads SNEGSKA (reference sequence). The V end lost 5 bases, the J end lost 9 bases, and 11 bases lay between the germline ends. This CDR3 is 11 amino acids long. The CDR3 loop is CSAHFSVEQFF. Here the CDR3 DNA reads TGCAGTGCTCACTTCTCGGTTGAGCAGTTCTTC.

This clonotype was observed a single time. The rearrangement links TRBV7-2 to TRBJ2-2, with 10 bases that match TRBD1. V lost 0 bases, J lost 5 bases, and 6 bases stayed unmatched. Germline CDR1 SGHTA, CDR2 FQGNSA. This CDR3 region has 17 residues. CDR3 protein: CASSLALRDRGTGELFF. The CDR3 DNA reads TGTGCCAGCAGCTTAGCCCTAAGGGACAGGGGTACCGGGGAGCTGTTTTTT.

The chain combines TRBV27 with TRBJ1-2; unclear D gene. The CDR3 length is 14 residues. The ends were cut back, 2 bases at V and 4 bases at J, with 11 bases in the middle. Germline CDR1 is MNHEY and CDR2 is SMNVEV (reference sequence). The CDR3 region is CASSLGLGFYGYTF. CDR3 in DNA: TGTGCCAGCAGTTTAGGGCTAGGGTTCTATGGCTACACCTTC.

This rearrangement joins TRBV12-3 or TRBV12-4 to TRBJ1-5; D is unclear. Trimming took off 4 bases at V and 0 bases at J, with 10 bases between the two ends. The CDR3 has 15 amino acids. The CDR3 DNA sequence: TGTGCCAGCAGTTCTGAAAGGTATAGCAATCAGCCCCAGCATTTT. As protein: CASSSERYSNQPQHF.

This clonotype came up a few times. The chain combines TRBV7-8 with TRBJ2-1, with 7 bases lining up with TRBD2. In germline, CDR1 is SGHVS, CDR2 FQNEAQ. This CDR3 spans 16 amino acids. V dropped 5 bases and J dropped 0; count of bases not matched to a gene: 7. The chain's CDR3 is CASSPNGGSSYNEQFF. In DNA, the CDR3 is TGTGCCAGCAGCCCGAACGGGGGGAGCTCCTACAATGAGCAGTTCTTC.